These T cell receptor beta chains were read from a single sample in a study of shared clonotypes between healthy human individuals. This table comes from immunoSEQ multiplex PCR, and its TCRdb copy is limited to in-frame clones, with some not included. This table holds hundreds of thousands of clones, around 67% found once. Sequences were obtained from memory CD4+ T cells sorted from blood. The source is a young woman in good health. The CDR3 runs from the conserved cysteine through the conserved F or W. Each record gives: V gene, D gene, clone size, J gene, CDR3 protein, CDR3 DNA. D genes are given only for firm matches. The listing skips clone size in some rows; elsewhere it reads once, few, many or a size class.

>TRBV11-3|NA|NA|TRBJ2-2
CASSSTGRPLNTGELFF
TGTGCCAGCAGCTCAACGGGGCGTCCCCTTAACACCGGGGAGCTGTTTTTT
>TRBV7-2|NA|NA|TRBJ1-1
CASSLYSGRGDTEAFF
TGTGCCAGCAGCTTATACTCTGGACGTGGGGACACTGAAGCTTTCTTT
>TRBV6-1|TRBD2|NA|TRBJ2-5
CASSVMTSAETQYF
TGTGCCAGCAGTGTAATGACTAGCGCAGAGACCCAGTACTTC
>TRBV7-9|NA|NA|TRBJ1-3
CASSINPPGRGLSGNTIYF
TGTGCCAGCAGTATCAATCCCCCGGGCAGGGGCCTTTCAGGAAACACCATATATTTT
>TRBV7-9|TRBD2|NA|TRBJ2-1
CASSWDYYNEQFF
TGTGCCAGCAGCTGGGACTATTACAATGAGCAGTTCTTC
>TRBV7-8|TRBD2|NA|TRBJ2-3
CASTEGLAGTDTQYF
TGTGCCAGCACGGAGGGACTAGCGGGCACAGATACGCAGTATTTT
>TRBV10-2|NA|NA|TRBJ2-7
CASSEQGSYEQYF
TGCGCCAGCAGTGAACAGGGCTCCTACGAGCAGTACTTC
>TRBV14|NA|few|TRBJ2-7
CASSQLDTYEQYF
TGTGCCAGCAGCCAACTGGATACCTACGAGCAGTACTTC
>TRBV7-3|NA|NA|TRBJ1-2
CASSPQTGDGGYTF
TGTGCCAGCAGCCCCCAGACCGGGGACGGGGGCTACACCTTC
>TRBV6-4|NA|NA|TRBJ1-4
CASSDSGGENEKLFF
TGTGCCAGCAGTGACTCGGGAGGAGAAAATGAAAAACTGTTTTTT
>TRBV19|NA|NA|TRBJ1-3
CASSSPGNTIYF
TGTGCCAGTAGTTCACCTGGAAACACCATATATTTT
>TRBV30|NA|NA|TRBJ2-5
CAWSDQETQYF
TGTGCCTGGAGTGACCAAGAGACCCAGTACTTC
>TRBV10-1|NA|NA|TRBJ2-7
CASSPNRDTTYEQYF
TGCGCCAGCAGCCCCAACCGGGACACCACCTACGAGCAGTACTTC
>TRBV11-1|TRBD1|NA|TRBJ1-1
CASSRGQGVNTEAFF
TGTGCCAGCAGCAGAGGACAGGGAGTGAACACTGAAGCTTTCTTT
>TRBV28|NA|NA|TRBJ2-1
CASSPRTEPLEQFF
TGTGCCAGCAGCCCTCGGACCGAACCACTTGAGCAGTTCTTC
>TRBV7-9|TRBD1|NA|TRBJ2-5
CASSKGTGSQETQYF
TGTGCCAGCAGCAAAGGGACAGGGAGTCAAGAGACCCAGTACTTC
>TRBV5-6|TRBD1|NA|TRBJ1-1
CASSGPGQGLNTEAFF
TGTGCCAGCAGCGGACCGGGACAGGGACTGAACACTGAAGCTTTCTTT
>TRBV30|NA|few|TRBJ1-5
CAWSRDSNQPQHF
TGTGCCTGGAGTCGTGATAGCAATCAGCCCCAGCATTTT
>TRBV10-2|NA|once|TRBJ2-7
CASSYQGSTYEQYF
TGCGCCAGCTCCTACCAGGGATCGACCTACGAGCAGTACTTC
>TRBV19|NA|once|TRBJ1-1
CASRQQRESANTEAFF
TGTGCCAGTAGGCAACAGCGGGAGTCGGCGAACACTGAAGCTTTCTTT
>TRBV6-1|TRBD2|NA|TRBJ2-2
CATLLGGGATGELFF
TGTGCCACCCTCCTGGGGGGGGGTGCGACCGGGGAGCTGTTTTTT
>TRBV27|NA|NA|TRBJ1-5
CASSDYRAFVGGQPQHF
TGTGCCAGCAGTGACTACCGCGCTTTTGTGGGGGGTCAGCCCCAGCATTTT
>TRBV19|TRBD1|NA|TRBJ2-2
CASTRGTGAAGELFF
TGTGCCAGTACCCGCGGCACAGGGGCCGCCGGGGAGCTGTTTTTT
>TRBV18|NA|NA|TRBJ2-1
CASSRDSYNEQFF
TGTGCCAGCTCCCGGGATTCCTACAATGAGCAGTTCTTC
>TRBV7-3|NA|NA|TRBJ2-5
CASSLYLAALFQETQYF
TGTGCCAGCAGCTTATATCTGGCGGCTCTTTTCCAAGAGACCCAGTACTTC
>TRBV7-3|NA|many|TRBJ2-1
CASSRDSAYNEQFF
TGTGCCAGCAGCCGCGACTCCGCCTACAATGAGCAGTTCTTC
>TRBV28|NA|NA|TRBJ2-1
CASSRRGTAYNEQFF
TGTGCCAGCAGCCGGCGCGGGACGGCTTACAATGAGCAGTTCTTC
>TRBV6-1|NA|NA|TRBJ1-1
CASRGYGGKTEAFF
TGTGCCAGCAGGGGCTATGGGGGGAAAACTGAAGCTTTCTTT
>TRBV10-1|NA|NA|TRBJ2-7
CASQKGGISYEQYF
TGCGCCAGCCAGAAAGGCGGGATCTCCTACGAGCAGTACTTC